This entry is about one TCR beta chain. The antigen is not known. This sample is part of a study of cytomegalovirus exposure and HLA in healthy donors. Study-wide results and limits: Associated with cytomegalovirus, according to the listing, were some 150 TCR beta chains. Diagnosis of cytomegalovirus status made by the classifier reportedly showed high specificity and sensitivity. By a later analysis, the bulk of CMV-associated TCR beta chains appeared HLA-restricted.

PCR primers comprised 60 Vbeta and 13 Jbeta primers. The assay was immunoSEQ multiplex PCR, and TCRdb's table has in-frame clones only and misses some. The sample records some 120,000 clones, over 80% being singletons. The clonotype originates from a man aged 18 to 29 in good health and CMV-seropositive. Sequenced material: PBMCs.

The CDR3 sequence is CASSPPGQVNNYGYTF. CDR3 bases: TGTGCCAGCTCACCCCCGGGACAGGTTAATAACTATGGCTACACCTTC. The chain combines TRBV18 with TRBJ1-2, with TRBD1 matching over 8 bases. V trimming: 3 bases; J trimming: 1 base; junction bases outside the gene matches: 7. The germline CDR1 and CDR2 sequences are KGHSH and LQKENI. The CDR3 sequence is 16 residues long.